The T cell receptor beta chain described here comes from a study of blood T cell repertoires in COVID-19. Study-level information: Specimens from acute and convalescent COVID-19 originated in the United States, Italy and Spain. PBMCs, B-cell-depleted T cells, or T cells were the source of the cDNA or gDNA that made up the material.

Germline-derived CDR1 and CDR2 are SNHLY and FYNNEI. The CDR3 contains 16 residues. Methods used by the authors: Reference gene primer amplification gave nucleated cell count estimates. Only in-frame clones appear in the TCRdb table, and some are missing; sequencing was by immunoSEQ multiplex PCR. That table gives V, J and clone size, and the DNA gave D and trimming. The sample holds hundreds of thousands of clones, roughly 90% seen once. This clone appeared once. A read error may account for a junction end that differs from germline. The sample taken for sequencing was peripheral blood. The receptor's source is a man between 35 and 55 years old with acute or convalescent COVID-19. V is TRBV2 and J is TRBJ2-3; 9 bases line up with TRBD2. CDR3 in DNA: TGTGCCAGCAGAGAAGGACTAGCGATAAGCACAGATACGCAGTATTTT. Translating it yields CASREGLAISTDTQYF.